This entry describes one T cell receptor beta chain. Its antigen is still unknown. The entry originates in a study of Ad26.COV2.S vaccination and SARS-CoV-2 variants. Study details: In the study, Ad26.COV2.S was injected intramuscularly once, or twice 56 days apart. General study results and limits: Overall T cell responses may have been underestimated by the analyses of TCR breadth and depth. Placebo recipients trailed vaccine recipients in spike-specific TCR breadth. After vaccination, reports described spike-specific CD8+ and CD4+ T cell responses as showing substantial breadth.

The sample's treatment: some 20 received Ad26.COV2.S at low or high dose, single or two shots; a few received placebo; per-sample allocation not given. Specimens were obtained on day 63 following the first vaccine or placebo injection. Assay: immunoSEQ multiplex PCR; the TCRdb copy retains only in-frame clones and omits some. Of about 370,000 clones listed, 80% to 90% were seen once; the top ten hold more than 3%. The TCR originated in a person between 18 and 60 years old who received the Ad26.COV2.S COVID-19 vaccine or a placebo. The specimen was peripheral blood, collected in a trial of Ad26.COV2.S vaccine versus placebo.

The CDR3, as DNA: TGTGCCTGGAGTCCGGGACTGGGGCGTTCACCCCTCCACTTT. The encoded protein is CAWSPGLGRSPLHF. The V gene is TRBV30, the J gene TRBJ1-6; D may be TRBD1 (5 bases). The CDR3 length is 14 residues. Germline lookup yields CDR1 GTSNPN and CDR2 SVGIG (reference sequence). V shed 2 bases and J shed 9 bases, with 14 bases lying between them.